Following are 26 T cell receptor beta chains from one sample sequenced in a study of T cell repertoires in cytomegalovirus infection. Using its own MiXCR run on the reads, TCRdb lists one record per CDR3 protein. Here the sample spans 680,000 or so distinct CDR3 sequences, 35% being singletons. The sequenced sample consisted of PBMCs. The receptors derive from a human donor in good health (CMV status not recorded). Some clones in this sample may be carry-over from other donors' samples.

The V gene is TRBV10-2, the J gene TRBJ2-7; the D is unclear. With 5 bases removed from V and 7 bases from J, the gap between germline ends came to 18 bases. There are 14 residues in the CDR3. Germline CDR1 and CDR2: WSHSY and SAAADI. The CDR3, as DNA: TGCGCCAGCAGTCTAAGGGTTAATCTTGGGGAGCAGTACTTC. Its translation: CASSLRVNLGEQYF.

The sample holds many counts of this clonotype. The CDR3 nucleotides read TGTGCCAGCTCACGACTCCAAGGGGGATCCACCGGGGAGCTGTTTTTT. It is translated as CASSRLQGGSTGELFF. The chain links TRBV18 to TRBJ2-2; maybe TRBD1 (6 bases). V was cut by 4 bases and J by 4 bases, with 16 bases left in between. Germline-derived CDR1 and CDR2 are KGHSH and LQKENI. This CDR3 has 16 residues. The variable domain in full, completed from reference TRBV18 and TRBJ2-2, reads NAGVMQNPRHLVRRRGQEARLRCSPMKGHSHVYWYRQLPEEGLKFMVYLQKENIIDESGMPKERFSAEFPKEGPSILRIQQVVRGDSAAYFCASSRLQGGSTGELFFGEGSRLTVL.

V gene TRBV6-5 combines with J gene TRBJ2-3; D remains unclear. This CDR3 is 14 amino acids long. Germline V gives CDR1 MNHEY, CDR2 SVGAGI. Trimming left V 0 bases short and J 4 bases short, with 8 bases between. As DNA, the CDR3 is TGTGCCAGCAGTTACTCGAGGTTGGCAGATACGCAGTATTTT. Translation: CASSYSRLADTQYF.

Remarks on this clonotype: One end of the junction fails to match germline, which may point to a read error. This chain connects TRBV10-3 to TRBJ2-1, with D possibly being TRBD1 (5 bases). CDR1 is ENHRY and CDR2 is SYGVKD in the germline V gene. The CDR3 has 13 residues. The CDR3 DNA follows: TGTGCCATCAGGCAGGGCATTGGAAATGAGCGGTTCTTC. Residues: CAIRQGIGNERFF.

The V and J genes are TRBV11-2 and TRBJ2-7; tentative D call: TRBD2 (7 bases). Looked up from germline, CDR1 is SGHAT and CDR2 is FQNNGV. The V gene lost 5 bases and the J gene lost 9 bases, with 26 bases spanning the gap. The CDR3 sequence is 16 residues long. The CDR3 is CASSARRGDTSEGQYF. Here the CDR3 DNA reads TGTGCCAGCAGCGCCCGTCGGGGGGACACCTCCGAGGGGCAGTACTTC.

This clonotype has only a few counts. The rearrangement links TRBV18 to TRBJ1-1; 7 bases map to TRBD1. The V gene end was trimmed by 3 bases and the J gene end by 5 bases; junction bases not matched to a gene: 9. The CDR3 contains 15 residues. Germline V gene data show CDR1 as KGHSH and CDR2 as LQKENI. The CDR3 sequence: CASSPNRGGITEAFF. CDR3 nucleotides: TGTGCCAGCTCACCTAACAGGGGAGGGATTACTGAAGCTTTCTTT. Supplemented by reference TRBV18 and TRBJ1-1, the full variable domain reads NAGVMQNPRHLVRRRGQEARLRCSPMKGHSHVYWYRQLPEEGLKFMVYLQKENIIDESGMPKERFSAEFPKEGPSILRIQQVVRGDSAAYFCASSPNRGGITEAFFGQGTRLTVV.

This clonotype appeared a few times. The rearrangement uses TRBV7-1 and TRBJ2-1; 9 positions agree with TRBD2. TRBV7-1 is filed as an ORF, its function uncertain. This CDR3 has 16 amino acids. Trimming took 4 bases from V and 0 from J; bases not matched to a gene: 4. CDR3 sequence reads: CASSWTSVSSYNEQFF. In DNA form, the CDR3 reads TGTGCCAGCAGCTGGACTAGCGTCAGCTCCTACAATGAGCAGTTCTTC.

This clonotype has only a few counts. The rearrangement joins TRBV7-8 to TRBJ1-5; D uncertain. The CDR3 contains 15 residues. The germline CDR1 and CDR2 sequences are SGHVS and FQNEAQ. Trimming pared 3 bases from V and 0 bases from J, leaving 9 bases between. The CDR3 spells CASSFQDYSNQPQHF. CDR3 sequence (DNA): TGTGCCAGCAGCTTCCAGGATTATAGCAATCAGCCCCAGCATTTT. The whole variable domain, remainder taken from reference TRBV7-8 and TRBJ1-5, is GAGVSQSPRYKVAKRGQDVALRCDPISGHVSLFWYQQALGQGPEFLTYFQNEAQLDKSGLPSDRFFAERPEGSVSTLKIQRTQQEDSAVYLCASSFQDYSNQPQHFGDGTRLSIL.

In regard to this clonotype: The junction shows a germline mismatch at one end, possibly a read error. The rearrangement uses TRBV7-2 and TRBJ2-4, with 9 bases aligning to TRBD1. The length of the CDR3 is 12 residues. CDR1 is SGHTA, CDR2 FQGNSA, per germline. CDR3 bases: TGTTCCAGCAGCCGTCCCGGGACAGGGATTATCTTC. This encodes CSSSRPGTGIIF.

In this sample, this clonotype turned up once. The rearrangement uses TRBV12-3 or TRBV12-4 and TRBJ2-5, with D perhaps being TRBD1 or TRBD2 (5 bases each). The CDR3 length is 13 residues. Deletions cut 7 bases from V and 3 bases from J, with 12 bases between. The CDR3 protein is CASTDQGEETQYF. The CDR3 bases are TGTGCCAGCACTGACCAGGGAGAAGAGACCCAGTACTTC.

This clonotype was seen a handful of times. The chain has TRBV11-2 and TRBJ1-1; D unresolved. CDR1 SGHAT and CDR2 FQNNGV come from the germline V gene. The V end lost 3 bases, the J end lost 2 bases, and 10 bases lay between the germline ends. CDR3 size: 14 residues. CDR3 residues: CASSFAYRNTEAFF. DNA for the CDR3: TGTGCCAGCAGCTTTGCTTACAGAAACACTGAAGCTTTCTTT.

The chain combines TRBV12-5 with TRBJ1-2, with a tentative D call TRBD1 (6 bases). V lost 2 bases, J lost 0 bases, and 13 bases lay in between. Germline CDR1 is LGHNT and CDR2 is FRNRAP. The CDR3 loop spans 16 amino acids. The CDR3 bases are TGTGCTAGTGGTTTGATACAGGGCTCTACTAACTATGGCTACACCTTC. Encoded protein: CASGLIQGSTNYGYTF.

CDR3 loop: CASGLVPGSNEAFF. CDR3 nucleotides: TGTGCTAGTGGTTTGGTACCCGGCAGTAATGAAGCTTTCTTT. This chain joins TRBV12-5 and TRBJ1-1; no clear D gene. The length of the CDR3 is 14 residues. Per the germline V gene, CDR1 is LGHNT and CDR2 is FRNRAP. V gave up 0 bases and J gave up 7 bases, with 12 bases separating them.

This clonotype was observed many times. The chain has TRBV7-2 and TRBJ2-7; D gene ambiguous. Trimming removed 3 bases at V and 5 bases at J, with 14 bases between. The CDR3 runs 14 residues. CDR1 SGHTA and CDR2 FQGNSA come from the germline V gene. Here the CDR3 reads CASSFFAQSHEQYF. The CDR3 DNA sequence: TGTGCCAGCAGCTTTTTTGCCCAGTCCCACGAGCAGTACTTC. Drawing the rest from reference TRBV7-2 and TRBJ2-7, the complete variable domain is GAGVSQSPSNKVTEKGKDVELRCDPISGHTALYWYRQSLGQGLEFLIYFQGNSAPDKSGLPSDRFSAERTGGSVSTLTIQRTQQEDSAVYLCASSFFAQSHEQYFGPGTRLTVT.

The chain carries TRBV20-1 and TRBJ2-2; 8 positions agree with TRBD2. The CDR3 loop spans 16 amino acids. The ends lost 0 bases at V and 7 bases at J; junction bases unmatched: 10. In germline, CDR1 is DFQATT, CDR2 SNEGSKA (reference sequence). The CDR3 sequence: CSARDSTGTRDGELFF. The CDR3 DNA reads TGCAGTGCTAGAGATTCGACTGGGACTAGAGACGGGGAGCTGTTTTTT.

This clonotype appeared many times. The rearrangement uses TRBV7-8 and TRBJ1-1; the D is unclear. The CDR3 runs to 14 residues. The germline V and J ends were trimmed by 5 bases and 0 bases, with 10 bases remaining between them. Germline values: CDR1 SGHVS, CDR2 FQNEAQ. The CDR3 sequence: CASSPMTMNTEAFF. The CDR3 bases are TGTGCCAGCAGCCCAATGACGATGAACACTGAAGCTTTCTTT.

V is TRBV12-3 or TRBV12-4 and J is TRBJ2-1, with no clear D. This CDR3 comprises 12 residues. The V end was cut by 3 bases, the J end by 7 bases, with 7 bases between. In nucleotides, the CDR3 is TGTGCCAGCAGTTTTCCGAAGAATGAGCAGTTCTTC. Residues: CASSFPKNEQFF.

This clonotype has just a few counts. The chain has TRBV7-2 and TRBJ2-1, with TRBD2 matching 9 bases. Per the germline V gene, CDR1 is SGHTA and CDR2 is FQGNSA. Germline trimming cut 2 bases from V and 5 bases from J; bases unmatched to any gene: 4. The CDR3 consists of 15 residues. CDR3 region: CASSLIAGVHNEQFF. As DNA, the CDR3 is TGTGCCAGCAGCTTAATAGCGGGAGTTCACAATGAGCAGTTCTTC.

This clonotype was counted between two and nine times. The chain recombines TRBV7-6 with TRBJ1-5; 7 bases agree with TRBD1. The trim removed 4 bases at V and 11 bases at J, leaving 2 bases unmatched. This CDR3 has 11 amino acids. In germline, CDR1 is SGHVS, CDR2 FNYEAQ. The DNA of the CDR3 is TGTGCCAGCAGCTCGGGACAGACCCAGCATTTT. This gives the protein CASSSGQTQHF.

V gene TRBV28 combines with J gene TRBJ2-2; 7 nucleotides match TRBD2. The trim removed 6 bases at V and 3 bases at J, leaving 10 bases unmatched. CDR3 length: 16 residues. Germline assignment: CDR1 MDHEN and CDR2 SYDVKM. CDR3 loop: CASSRTLAIDTGELFF. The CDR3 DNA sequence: TGTGCCAGCAGCCGAACACTAGCGATAGACACCGGGGAGCTGTTTTTT.

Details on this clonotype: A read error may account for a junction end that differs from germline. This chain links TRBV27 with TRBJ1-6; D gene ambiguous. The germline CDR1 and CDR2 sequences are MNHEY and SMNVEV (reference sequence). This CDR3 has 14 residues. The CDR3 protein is CAISLGSYNSPLHF. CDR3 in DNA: TGTGCCATCAGTTTGGGTTCCTATAATTCACCCCTCCACTTT.

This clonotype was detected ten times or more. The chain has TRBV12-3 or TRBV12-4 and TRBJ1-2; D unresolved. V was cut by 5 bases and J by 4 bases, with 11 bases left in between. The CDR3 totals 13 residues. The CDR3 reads CASSRMGSYGYTF. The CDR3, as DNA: TGTGCCAGCAGTCGAATGGGCAGCTATGGCTACACCTTC.

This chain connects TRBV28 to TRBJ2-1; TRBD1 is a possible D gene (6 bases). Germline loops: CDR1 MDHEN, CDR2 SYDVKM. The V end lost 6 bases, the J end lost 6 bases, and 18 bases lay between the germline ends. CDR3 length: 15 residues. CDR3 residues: CASRTNRDAVNEQFF. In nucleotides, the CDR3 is TGTGCCAGCAGGACGAACAGGGACGCGGTCAATGAGCAGTTCTTC. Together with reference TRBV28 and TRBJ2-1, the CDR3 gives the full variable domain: DVKVTQSSRYLVKRTGEKVFLECVQDMDHENMFWYRQDPGLGLRLIYFSYDVKMKEKGDIPEGYSVSREKKERFSLILESASTNQTSMYLCASRTNRDAVNEQFFGPGTRLTVL.

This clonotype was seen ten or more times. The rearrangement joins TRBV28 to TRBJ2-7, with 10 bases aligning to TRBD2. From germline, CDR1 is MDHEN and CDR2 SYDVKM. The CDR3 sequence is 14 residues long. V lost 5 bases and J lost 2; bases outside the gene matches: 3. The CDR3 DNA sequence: TGTGCCAGCAGTGCTAGCGGGGGTACCTACGAGCAGTACTTC. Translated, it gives CASSASGGTYEQYF.

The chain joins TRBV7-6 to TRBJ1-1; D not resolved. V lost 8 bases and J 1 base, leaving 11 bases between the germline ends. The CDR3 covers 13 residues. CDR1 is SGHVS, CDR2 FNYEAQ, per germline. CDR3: CASSTMENTEAFF. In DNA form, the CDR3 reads TGTGCCAGCTCCACTATGGAGAACACTGAAGCTTTCTTT.

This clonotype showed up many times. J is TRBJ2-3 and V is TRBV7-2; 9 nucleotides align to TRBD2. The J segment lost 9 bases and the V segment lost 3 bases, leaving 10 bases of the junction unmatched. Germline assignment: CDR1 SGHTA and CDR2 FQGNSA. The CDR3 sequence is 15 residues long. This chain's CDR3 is CASSFRALTSGTQYF. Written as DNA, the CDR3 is TGTGCCAGCAGCTTCCGGGCCCTGACTAGCGGCACGCAGTATTTT. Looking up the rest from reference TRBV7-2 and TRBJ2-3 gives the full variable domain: GAGVSQSPSNKVTEKGKDVELRCDPISGHTALYWYRQSLGQGLEFLIYFQGNSAPDKSGLPSDRFSAERTGGSVSTLTIQRTQQEDSAVYLCASSFRALTSGTQYFGPGTRLTVL.